This TCR beta chain is from a study of blood T cells in healthy people across ages. Many counts were recorded for this clonotype. Its specificity is unknown. Notes on the study in general: The study found more naive CD4+ cells and higher diversity in long-lived than aged donors.

The use of a sample-barcoded 5' primer and a J-beta primer mix characterized a second PCR of roughly 7 to 11 cycles. The authors tagged each cDNA molecule using a template-switch adaptor with 12 random nucleotides. Per-sample output comprised a minimum of 2.5 million paired-end reads containing CDR3. A single record per CDR3 protein comes from TCRdb applying MiXCR to the 5' RACE reads. The repertoire holds about 1 million distinct CDR3 sequences, with 35% to 50% as singletons. CDR1 is SGHAT, CDR2 FQDESV, per germline (reference sequence). J was trimmed by 7 bases and V by 3 bases; bases with no gene match: 9. The CDR3 is 15 residues long.

The sequenced sample was blood. The chain combines TRBV11-1 with TRBJ2-1; 7 bases agree with TRBD2. This sequence originates from an older woman in good health. This CDR3 reads CASSLGRAILNEQFF. The CDR3 DNA reads as TGTGCCAGCAGCTTGGGGAGGGCCATCTTGAATGAGCAGTTCTTC.